This TCR beta chain appears in the sequencing data of a study of CD8 T cells in Susac syndrome. From blood CD8+ and CD4+ T cells, TCR beta sequences were generated. Bulk CD8+ and CD4+ cells came from magnetic negative isolation; CD8+ TEMRA by FACS. Comment on this clonotype: Its target is unknown.

Deletions cut 4 bases from V and 3 bases from J, with 16 bases between. Germline V CDR1 and CDR2: LGHDT, YNNKEL (reference sequence). The CDR3 spans 16 residues. Study observations and caveats: The total CD8+ repertoires contained some 15 Susac-specific public clones, and the CD8+ TEMRA repertoires contained roughly 5.

When the RNA was reverse transcribed, random hexamers were used with an input of roughly 0.5 to 1 ug. The immunoSEQ assay covered 54 Vbeta and 13 Jbeta segments for CDR3. MiXCR, applied by TCRdb to the immunoSEQ multiplex PCR reads, yields one record per CDR3 protein. The top ten clones hold roughly 0.44% of a sample with tens of thousands of distinct CDR3 sequences, around 96% of them seen once. This chain joins TRBV3-1 and TRBJ2-1; D remains ambiguous. Sequenced sample: CD8+ T cells from PBMCs. The source is a human donor with Susac syndrome. DNA of the CDR3: TGTGCCAGCAGCCCCTCCCCAACCAGACTCTACAATGAGCAGTTCTTC. It is translated as CASSPSPTRLYNEQFF.